The 24 T cell receptor beta chains presented below share a single source sample, sequenced in a study of T-cell reconstitution after alpha-beta-depleted transplantation in children. The TCRbeta library incorporated unique molecular identifiers. A single record per CDR3 protein comes from TCRdb applying MiXCR to the PCR reads. The sample records 130,000 or so distinct CDR3 sequences, about 9.6% being singletons. The sequenced sample was PBMCs, mostly from graft donor cells, obtained 180 days after TCRalphabeta/CD19-depleted stem cell transplant. The source is a girl under two years old who had a stem cell transplant for combined immunodeficiency, so the T cells may come from the graft donor.

This clonotype was seen a handful of times. The J gene is TRBJ2-5, the V gene TRBV6-5, with TRBD1 as a possible D gene (5 bases). V dropped 4 bases and J dropped 5 bases, with 17 bases sitting between them. In germline, CDR1 is MNHEY, CDR2 SVGAGI. This CDR3 has 15 amino acids. Here the CDR3 DNA reads TGTGCCAGCAGTTCTCAGGGTACGGCGCAGGAGACCCAGTACTTC. This codes for CASSSQGTAQETQYF.

This clonotype was seen more than once but under ten times. The chain employs TRBV5-8 and TRBJ2-7; D possibly corresponds to TRBD1 (5 bases). CDR3 size: 13 residues. The germline CDR1 and CDR2 sequences are SGHTS and YDEGEE. The V gene lost 4 bases and the J gene lost 6 bases, with 14 bases spanning the gap. CDR3 coding DNA: TGTGCCAGCAGCGTCGTTTGGGGCCGCGAGCAGTACTTC. This encodes CASSVVWGREQYF.

This clonotype was recorded a few times. This chain uses TRBV20-1 with TRBJ1-1, with D perhaps matching TRBD1 (5 bases). Germline CDR1 is DFQATT and CDR2 is SNEGSKA (reference sequence). V lost 6 bases and J 6 bases, leaving 11 bases between the germline ends. The CDR3 has 11 amino acids. CDR3 sequence reads: CSARQISEAFF. The CDR3 region has the DNA TGCAGTGCAAGACAGATCTCTGAAGCTTTCTTT.

This clonotype was seen a few times. The chain is built from TRBV10-3 and TRBJ2-2, with 12 bases matching TRBD1. Germline trimming cut 8 bases from V and 3 bases from J; bases unmatched to any gene: 7. Germline CDR1 is ENHRY and CDR2 is SYGVKD. This CDR3 comprises 16 residues. The chain's CDR3 is CAIPSGQGADTGELFF. DNA of the CDR3: TGTGCCATCCCCTCGGGACAGGGGGCCGACACCGGGGAGCTGTTTTTT.

This clonotype was observed a handful of times. This chain connects TRBV21-1 to TRBJ2-3; the D segment call TRBD1 is taken from the table without a DNA check. TRBV21-1 is designated a pseudogene. The CDR3 is made up of 17 amino acids. CDR3 DNA sequence: TGTGCCAGCAGCAAAGTCGGGACGCATACTAGCACAGATACGCAGTATTTT. The encoded protein is CASSKVGTHTSTDTQYF.

This chain links TRBV11-1 with TRBJ2-6, with 8 bases lining up with TRBD1. Germline CDR1 SGHAT, CDR2 FQDESV (reference sequence). V lost 7 bases to trimming and J lost 0 bases; unmatched junction nucleotides: 11. This CDR3 region has 18 residues. The CDR3 reads CASNDWTGLGSGANVLTF. In DNA form, the CDR3 reads TGTGCCAGCAATGACTGGACAGGGCTCGGCTCTGGGGCCAACGTCCTGACTTTC.

This clonotype was seen only a few times. V usage is TRBV5-6 and J usage is TRBJ1-5; D is undetermined. With 0 bases removed from V and 2 bases from J, the gap between germline ends came to 9 bases. Germline values: CDR1 SGHDT, CDR2 YYEEEE. The CDR3 is 15 amino acids. The chain's CDR3 is CASSLGLAGNQPQHF. The CDR3 DNA is TGTGCCAGCAGCTTGGGCCTCGCTGGCAATCAGCCCCAGCATTTT.

The chain uses TRBV6-2 or TRBV6-3 and TRBJ1-5, with 9 bases fitting TRBD1. Germline V gene sequence: CDR1 MNHEY, CDR2 SVGEGT. Trimming cost V 6 bases and J 7 bases; bases outside gene matches: 7. CDR3 length: 14 residues. CDR3 DNA: TGTGCCAGCAGCTCAACAGGGGGCCGACAGCCCCAGCATTTT. This gives the protein CASSSTGGRQPQHF.

This clonotype was seen repeatedly, ten times or more. The chain uses TRBV20-1 and TRBJ2-2; D gene unclear. The V end was cut by 1 base, the J end by 6 bases, with 15 bases between. Germline CDR1 reads DFQATT; CDR2 reads SNEGSKA (reference sequence). The length of the CDR3 is 15 residues. CDR3 region: CSARGGVAWSGELFF. The CDR3 nucleotides are TGCAGTGCTAGAGGAGGAGTAGCCTGGTCCGGGGAGCTGTTTTTT.

This chain links TRBV20-1 with TRBJ2-5; 11 bases fit TRBD1. After removal of 5 bases from V and 4 bases from J, the junction contained 6 bases not matched to a gene. The CDR3 is 14 residues long. CDR1 is DFQATT, CDR2 SNEGSKA, per germline (reference sequence). The CDR3 spells CSAVGQGGAETQYF. CDR3 in DNA: TGCAGTGCTGTGGGACAGGGGGGAGCAGAGACCCAGTACTTC.

This clonotype showed up just a few times. The chain links TRBV25-1 to TRBJ2-1; TRBD2 agrees at 14 bases. V trimming: 7 bases; J trimming: 0 bases; junction bases outside the gene matches: 2. The CDR3 length is 16 residues. CDR1 is MGHDK, CDR2 SYGVNS, per germline. In DNA form, the CDR3 reads TGTGCCAGCACCGGGACTAGCGGGAGCTCCTACAATGAGCAGTTCTTC. This gives the protein CASTGTSGSSYNEQFF. The full variable domain, completed using reference TRBV25-1 and TRBJ2-1, is EADIYQTPRYLVIGTGKKITLECSQTMGHDKMYWYQQDPGMELHLIHYSYGVNSTEKGDLSSESTVSRIRTEHFPLTLESARPSHTSQYLCASTGTSGSSYNEQFFGPGTRLTVL.

This clonotype came up a few times. The CDR3 DNA follows: TGTGCCAGCAGTGAAGCCGTAACAGATACGCAGTATTTT. This gives the protein CASSEAVTDTQYF. The chain joins TRBV6-1 to TRBJ2-3, with D unclear. V lost 0 bases, J lost 3 bases, and 4 bases lay in between. CDR1 is MNHNS and CDR2 is SASEGT in the germline V gene. There are 13 residues in the CDR3.

CDR3 coding DNA: TGTGCCAGCAGCTTAGGGGGCAGTCCCTACGAGCAGTACTTC. It is translated as CASSLGGSPYEQYF. This chain links TRBV7-2 with TRBJ2-7; TRBD1 might be the D (5 bases). There are 14 residues in the CDR3. Germline assignment: CDR1 SGHTA and CDR2 FQGNSA. V shed 1 base and J shed 2 bases, with 9 bases lying between them.

This clonotype was detected many times. This sequence joins TRBV2 and TRBJ2-7, with TRBD2 matching over 7 bases. CDR1 SNHLY and CDR2 FYNNEI come from the germline V gene. After removal of 8 bases from V and 0 bases from J, the junction contained 4 bases not matched to a gene. This CDR3 comprises 13 residues. For the CDR3, the DNA is TGTGCCAGCGGGGACTATAGCTCCTACGAGCAGTACTTC. Residues: CASGDYSSYEQYF.

This clonotype has more than one count but fewer than ten. This chain connects TRBV20-1 to TRBJ1-2, with D hard to call. The germline V gene has CDR1 DFQATT and CDR2 SNEGSKA (reference sequence). The CDR3 loop spans 14 amino acids. V was shortened by 6 bases and J by 0 bases, with 14 bases between the two germline ends. CDR3 sequence: CSALLLPPNYGYTF. The CDR3 region has the DNA TGCAGTGCCCTCCTGTTGCCCCCTAACTATGGCTACACCTTC.

This clonotype was seen more than once but under ten times. The chain is built from TRBV5-1 and TRBJ2-7; 8 bases fit TRBD2. The V gene end was trimmed by 0 bases and the J gene end by 2 bases; junction bases not matched to a gene: 4. The CDR3 covers 15 residues. Germline-derived CDR1 and CDR2 are SGHRS and YFSETQ. The CDR3 is CASSLGAGAPYEQYF. CDR3 coding DNA: TGCGCCAGCAGCTTGGGAGCGGGAGCACCCTACGAGCAGTACTTC.

The chain couples TRBV9 to TRBJ2-1; 10 bases match TRBD2. The V and J ends lost 0 bases and 6 bases, in that order; junction bases with no gene match: 3. The CDR3 covers 15 residues. Germline V gene data show CDR1 as SGDLS and CDR2 as YYNGEE. In DNA form, the CDR3 reads TGTGCCAGCAGCGTAGCTAGCGGGAGCCCCAATGAGCAGTTCTTC. This translates into CASSVASGSPNEQFF.

To note about this clonotype: Given a much more abundant clone one base away, this may be a read error. This chain's CDR3 is CASSSGPGVYERYF. CDR3 nucleotides: TGCGCCAGCAGCTCTGGCCCAGGGGTCTACGAGCGGTACTTC. The J gene is TRBJ2-7, the V gene TRBV5-1; possible D gene TRBD1, 6 bases. The CDR3 totals 14 residues. Germline V gives CDR1 SGHRS, CDR2 YFSETQ.

This clonotype was detected a few times. The chain employs TRBV5-5 and TRBJ1-1; TRBD1 matches 10 bases. V was clipped by 4 bases and J by 1 base; unmatched bases: 7. The CDR3 has 16 amino acids. Looked up from germline, CDR1 is SGHKS and CDR2 is YYEKEE (reference sequence). This chain's CDR3 is CASSQGQGETNTEAFF. The CDR3 DNA sequence: TGTGCCAGCAGCCAAGGACAGGGGGAAACGAACACTGAAGCTTTCTTT.

This clonotype was counted ten times or more. This sequence joins TRBV29-1 and TRBJ2-3; perhaps TRBD2 as D (7 bases). Looked up from germline, CDR1 is SQVTM and CDR2 is ANQGSEA. There are 16 residues in the CDR3. Trimming took off 5 bases at V and 6 bases at J, with 24 bases between the two ends. Here the CDR3 reads CSVSPPQGGGPDTQYF. CDR3 sequence (DNA): TGCAGCGTTTCCCCTCCCCAGGGAGGGGGGCCGGATACGCAGTATTTT.

The table lists this clonotype with many counts. V usage is TRBV6-5 and J usage is TRBJ1-2, with TRBD1 identical over 9 bases. There are 15 residues in the CDR3. Germline trimming cut 1 base from V and 4 bases from J; bases unmatched to any gene: 4. The germline gives CDR1 MNHEY, CDR2 SVGAGI. CDR3 loop: CASSYYRTGVYGYTF. The CDR3 DNA reads as TGTGCCAGCAGTTACTACCGGACAGGGGTCTATGGCTACACCTTC.

On this clonotype: The germline gene is not matched at one end of the junction; a read error may be the cause. The rearrangement links TRBV20-1 to TRBJ2-4; 7 bases line up with TRBD2. This CDR3 is built from 14 residues. Per the germline V gene, CDR1 is DFQATT and CDR2 is SNEGSKA (reference sequence). The CDR3 spells CSARAGTKINSQYF. The CDR3 DNA reads as TGCAGTGCTAGAGCCGGGACTAAAATAAACAGTCAGTACTTC.

The chain uses TRBV27 and TRBJ2-1, with D perhaps TRBD1 (6 bases). This CDR3 has 14 amino acids. The germline V gene has CDR1 MNHEY and CDR2 SMNVEV (reference sequence). The ends were cut back, 10 bases at V and 5 bases at J, with 18 bases in the middle. CDR3 amino acids: CATKQGYLNNEQFF. The CDR3 DNA is TGTGCCACCAAACAGGGATACTTAAACAATGAGCAGTTCTTC.

This chain's CDR3 is CSVEDRTSGRYEQYF. The CDR3 DNA is TGCAGCGTTGAAGATAGGACTAGCGGGAGGTACGAGCAGTACTTC. The J gene is TRBJ2-7, the V gene TRBV29-1, with 14 bases identical to TRBD2. V shed 0 bases and J 4 bases; nucleotides not matched to a gene: 2. Germline values: CDR1 SQVTM, CDR2 ANQGSEA. The CDR3 is 15 residues long.